This T cell receptor (beta chain) was retrieved from a study of PD-L1 blockade in urothelial cancer (dated by TCRdb to the late 2010s). About the full investigation: Every patient began therapy around 2014 and was given atezolizumab 1,200 mg intravenously every 3 weeks. About 90% of the roughly 29 patients were males with bladder-origin urothelial cancer, and about 65% of the 29 reported a prior smoking history. An ECOG performance status of 0 or 1 was recorded for the patients, and 0 to 3 prior chemotherapy regimens had been received by the patients. Blood samples were analyzed at two time points: 3 weeks after treatment start (second dose) and 6 weeks after treatment start. A median of about 140,000 T cells and fewer than 85,000 unique TCRs was obtained from blood samples, and a median clonality of roughly 0.074 was observed. The study, an exploratory multi-omic analysis, examined somatic, immune and clinical correlates of response to PD-L1 blockade with atezolizumab in urothelial cancer. Pretreatment tumor samples, along with matched peripheral blood serially collected before and after atezolizumab treatment, were subjected to TCR sequencing. Durable clinical benefit was defined as progression-free survival longer than 6 months, and TCR features were also tested against progression-free and overall survival. In the same patients who had TCR sequencing, pretreatment tumors also underwent whole exome sequencing and RNA sequencing. Eight or nine patients reached durable clinical benefit, while 20 or so patients did not. Over 28 patients had pretreatment blood TCR-seq, some 24 had at least one posttreatment blood collection, and some 24 had tumor TCR-seq. Summary of the overall study and its limitations: Among patients with durable benefit, tumor-associated TCR clones showed greater expansion in peripheral blood 3 weeks after treatment started (n ≈ 20, p = 0.022). Because of the small sample size (n of about 30) and the many exploratory analyses performed, the results are intended to be regarded as hypothesis-generating. A pretreatment peripheral blood TCR clonality below the median was linked to improved progression-free and overall survival.

Each PCR received spiked-in synthetic TCR analog templates so that absolute template abundance could be estimated from read counts. TCRbeta CDR3 regions were amplified from genomic DNA with bias-controlled V and J gene primers using the immunoSEQ assay. Rearranged TCRbeta segments were sequenced at approximately 20X coverage. Processing in the source paper ran as follows. Clustering was used to correct sequencing errors, and CDR3s were annotated against IMGT so that V, D and J genes could be assigned. Only productive TCRbeta rearrangements were used in downstream analyses, excluding out-of-frame or stop-codon sequences. Clonality was calculated as one minus the Shannon entropy normalized by the log of the number of unique productive sequences. Clones differing between time points or between blood and tumor were identified by Fisher's exact test with Benjamini-Hochberg correction at adjusted p below 0.01. TCRdb obtained this table from immuneACCESS and retained in-frame rearrangements with V and J assigned. These tables miss some clones; where compared with another copy, unresolved V genes account for less than half of the shortfall, and the remainder is unexplained. V and J calls and clone size are copied from that table; D and trimming were computed from the DNA. The sample contains some 51,000 clones, 85% to 90% of them found a single time. Of the sample, less than 2.5% is held by the ten largest clones.

The germline V gene supplies CDR1 MDHEN and CDR2 SYDVKM. Counted from cysteine to phenylalanine, this CDR3 has 12 amino acids. Left in the record is the CDR3 DNA by itself, 36 bases read in frame from the first base. The V end loses 10 bases and the J end loses 1 base, and a stretch of 5 bases separates them. Details on this clone: Its antigen remains undetermined. Within one base of it there is no much larger clone, and no base qualities were kept.

The time point label corresponds to: peripheral blood 6 weeks after treatment start. The cohort included some 30 patients with locally advanced or metastatic urothelial carcinoma who were treated at Memorial Sloan Kettering on a trial protocol. Peripheral blood mononuclear cells were collected pretreatment and during treatment, at between 1 and 8 total time points per patient. The Qiagen DNeasy Blood extraction kit was used to purify genomic DNA from total PBMCs and tumor samples. PBMCs were collected pretreatment and during treatment, and were isolated and stored as previously described. The sequencing here drew on PBMCs, taken around atezolizumab (anti-PD-L1) treatment. The TCR comes from a man in his 60s with urothelial cancer. Recombination joined TRBV28 with TRBJ2-6, with the D gene not clear enough to name. The CDR3 is CATYSGANVLTF. The DNA sequence reads TGTGCCACCTATTCTGGGGCCAACGTCCTGACTTTC.